This TCR beta chain was retrieved from a study of blood T cell repertoires in COVID-19. Repertoires were generated with immunoSEQ multiplex PCR, while TCRdb's copy carries only in-frame clones and drops some. The sample lists over 95,000 clones, roughly 83% occurring once. This clone was observed once. This CDR3 has 13 amino acids. Germline V gene lookup returns CDR1 SQVTM and CDR2 ANQGSEA. V dropped 2 bases and J dropped 10; count of bases not matched to a gene: 5. The V and J genes are TRBV29-1 and TRBJ1-6, with 7 positions matching TRBD1. Material for sequencing was peripheral blood. The source of this sequence is a woman aged 55-69 years with acute or convalescent COVID-19. This CDR3 reads CSVETYRGSPLHF. The CDR3 DNA sequence: TGCAGCGTTGAAACTTACAGGGGATCACCCCTCCACTTT.